This is a list of T cell receptor beta chains from one sample in a study of cytotoxic CD8 clonotypes in ibrutinib-treated CLL. The method was immunoSEQ multiplex PCR; TCRdb's version includes in-frame clones alone and lacks a portion of them. The table includes some 200,000 clones, more than 65% detected once. Specimen: PBMCs, collected after 12 months of ibrutinib treatment. Receptor source: a human donor with chronic lymphocytic leukemia. Each CDR3 is given with its conserved first and last residue. The D gene is left open where the match is weak. Clone size is not always given. Where it is, it says once, few, many or a class for expanded clones.

clone_size: -
d_call: TRBD1
v_call: TRBV2
j_call: TRBJ2-7
cdr3_nt: TGTGCCAGCCGACGACAGGGGGACTCCTACGAGCAGTACTTC
cdr3_aa: CASRRQGDSYEQYF

clone_size: -
d_call: -
v_call: TRBV11-2
j_call: TRBJ2-7
cdr3_nt: TGTGCCAGCAGCTTTTCCACGGTCAACGAGCAGTACTTC
cdr3_aa: CASSFSTVNEQYF

clone_size: -
d_call: -
v_call: TRBV7-2
j_call: TRBJ2-7
cdr3_nt: TGTGCCAGCAGCTTCGGAGGGGCTAGATTCGAGCAGTACTTC
cdr3_aa: CASSFGGARFEQYF

clone_size: few
d_call: -
v_call: TRBV18
j_call: TRBJ2-3
cdr3_nt: TGTGCCAGCTCACCACGGGACAGCACAGATACGCAGTATTTT
cdr3_aa: CASSPRDSTDTQYF

clone_size: -
d_call: TRBD2
v_call: TRBV7-6
j_call: TRBJ2-1
cdr3_nt: TGTGCCAGCAGTCGACAGGGGACTAGCGGGAGCTCCTACAATGAGCAGTTCTTC
cdr3_aa: CASSRQGTSGSSYNEQFF

clone_size: few
d_call: -
v_call: TRBV6-6
j_call: TRBJ1-4
cdr3_nt: TGTGCCGTCGGGATTTTTAATGAAAAACTGTTTTTT
cdr3_aa: CAVGIFNEKLFF

clone_size: -
d_call: TRBD2
v_call: TRBV5-1
j_call: TRBJ2-7
cdr3_nt: TGCGCCAGCAGCCCCTCGACTAGCGGGACAACTTACGAGCAGTACTTC
cdr3_aa: CASSPSTSGTTYEQYF

clone_size: -
d_call: -
v_call: TRBV18
j_call: TRBJ2-2
cdr3_nt: TGTGCCAGCTCATCCCGGACAGTTATCACCGGGGAGCTGTTTTTT
cdr3_aa: CASSSRTVITGELFF

clone_size: -
d_call: -
v_call: TRBV9
j_call: TRBJ2-5
cdr3_nt: TGTGCCAGCAGCCTCCAGGTGGGGGGAAAAGAGACCCAGTACTTC
cdr3_aa: CASSLQVGGKETQYF

clone_size: -
d_call: TRBD1
v_call: TRBV9
j_call: TRBJ2-1
cdr3_nt: TGTGCCAGCAGCCAGGGGGTCAGTACCTACAATGAGCAGTTCTTC
cdr3_aa: CASSQGVSTYNEQFF

clone_size: -
d_call: -
v_call: TRBV2
j_call: TRBJ1-2
cdr3_nt: TGTGCCAGCAGTGGGCATTACGGCTACACCTTC
cdr3_aa: CASSGHYGYTF

clone_size: -
d_call: -
v_call: TRBV18
j_call: TRBJ1-5
cdr3_nt: TGTGCCAGCTCACGGGACGGAGGGCAGCCCCAGCATTTT
cdr3_aa: CASSRDGGQPQHF